This T cell receptor (beta chain) is from a study of T cell responses to AZD1222 COVID-19 vaccine. Trimming cost V 4 bases and J 2 bases; bases outside gene matches: 3. This CDR3 spans 14 amino acids. Germline V lookup: CDR1 MGHRA, CDR2 YSYEKL. TCRdb keeps only in-frame clones here, not all; method: immunoSEQ multiplex PCR. The sample has roughly 170,000 clones; about nine tenths are singletons. The source of this sequence is an adult in good health. The rearrangement joins TRBV4-1 to TRBJ2-5, with 8 bases lining up with TRBD1. The specimen comprised peripheral blood, sampled on day 0 of AZD1222 vaccination. Here the CDR3 DNA reads TGCGCCAGCAGCCGCTGGACAGGGCAAGAGACCCAGTACTTC. Amino acid sequence: CASSRWTGQETQYF.